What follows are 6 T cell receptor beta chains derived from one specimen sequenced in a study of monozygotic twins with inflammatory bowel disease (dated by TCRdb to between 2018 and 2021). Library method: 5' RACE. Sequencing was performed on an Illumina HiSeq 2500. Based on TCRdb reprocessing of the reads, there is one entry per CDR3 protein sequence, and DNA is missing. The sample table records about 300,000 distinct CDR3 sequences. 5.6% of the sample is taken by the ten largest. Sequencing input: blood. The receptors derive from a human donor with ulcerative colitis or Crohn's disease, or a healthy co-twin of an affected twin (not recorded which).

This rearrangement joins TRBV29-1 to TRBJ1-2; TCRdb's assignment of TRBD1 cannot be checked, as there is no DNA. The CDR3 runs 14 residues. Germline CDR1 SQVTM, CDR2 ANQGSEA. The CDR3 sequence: CSAGSWGTDYGYTF.

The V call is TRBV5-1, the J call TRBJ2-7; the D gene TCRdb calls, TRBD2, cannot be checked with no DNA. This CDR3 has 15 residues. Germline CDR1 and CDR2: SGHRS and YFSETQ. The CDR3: CASSISGRVSYEQYF.

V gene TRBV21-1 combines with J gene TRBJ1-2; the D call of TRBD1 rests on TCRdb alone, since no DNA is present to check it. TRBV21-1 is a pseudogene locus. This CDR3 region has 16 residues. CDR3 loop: CASSAHRKGDGYGYTF.

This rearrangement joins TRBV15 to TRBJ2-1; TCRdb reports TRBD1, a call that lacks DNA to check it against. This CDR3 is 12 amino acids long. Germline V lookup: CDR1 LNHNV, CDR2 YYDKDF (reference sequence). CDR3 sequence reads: CATSARGNEQFF.

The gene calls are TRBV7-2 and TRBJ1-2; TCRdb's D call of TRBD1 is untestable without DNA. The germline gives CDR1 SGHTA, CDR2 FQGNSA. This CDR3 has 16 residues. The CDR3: CASSLYRDRERGGYTF. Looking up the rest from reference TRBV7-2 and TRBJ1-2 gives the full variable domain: GAGVSQSPSNKVTEKGKDVELRCDPISGHTALYWYRQSLGQGLEFLIYFQGNSAPDKSGLPSDRFSAERTGGSVSTLTIQRTQQEDSAVYLCASSLYRDRERGGYTFGSGTRLTVV.

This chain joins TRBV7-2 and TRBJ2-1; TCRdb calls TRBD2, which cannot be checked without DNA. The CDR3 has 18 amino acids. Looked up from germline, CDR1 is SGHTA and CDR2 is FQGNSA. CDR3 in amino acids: CASSLAAGGLAGVSEQFF. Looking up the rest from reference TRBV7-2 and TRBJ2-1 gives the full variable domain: GAGVSQSPSNKVTEKGKDVELRCDPISGHTALYWYRQSLGQGLEFLIYFQGNSAPDKSGLPSDRFSAERTGGSVSTLTIQRTQQEDSAVYLCASSLAAGGLAGVSEQFFGPGTRLTVL.